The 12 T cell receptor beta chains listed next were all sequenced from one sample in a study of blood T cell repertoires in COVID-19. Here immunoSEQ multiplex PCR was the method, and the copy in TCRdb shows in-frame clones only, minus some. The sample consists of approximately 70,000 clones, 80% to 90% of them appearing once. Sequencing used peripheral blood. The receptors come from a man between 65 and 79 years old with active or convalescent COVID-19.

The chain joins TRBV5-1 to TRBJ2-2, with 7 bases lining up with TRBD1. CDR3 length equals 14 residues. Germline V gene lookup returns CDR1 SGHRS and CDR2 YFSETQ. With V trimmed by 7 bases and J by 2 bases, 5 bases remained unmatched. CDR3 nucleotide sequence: TGCGCCAGCGACAGGGAACCCAACACCGGGGAGCTGTTTTTT. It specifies CASDREPNTGELFF.

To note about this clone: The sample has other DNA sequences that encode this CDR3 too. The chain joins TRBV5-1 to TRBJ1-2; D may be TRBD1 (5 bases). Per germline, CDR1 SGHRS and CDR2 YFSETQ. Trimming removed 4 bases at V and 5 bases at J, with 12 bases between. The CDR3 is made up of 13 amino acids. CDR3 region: CASSPDSDYGYTF. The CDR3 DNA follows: TGCGCCAGCAGCCCTGACAGTGATTATGGCTACACCTTC.

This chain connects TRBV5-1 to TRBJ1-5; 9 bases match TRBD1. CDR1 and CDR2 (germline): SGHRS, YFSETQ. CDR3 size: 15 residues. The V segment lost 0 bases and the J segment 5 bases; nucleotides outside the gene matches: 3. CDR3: CASSLGDRVDQPQHF. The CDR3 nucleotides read TGCGCCAGCAGCTTGGGGGACAGGGTAGATCAGCCCCAGCATTTT.

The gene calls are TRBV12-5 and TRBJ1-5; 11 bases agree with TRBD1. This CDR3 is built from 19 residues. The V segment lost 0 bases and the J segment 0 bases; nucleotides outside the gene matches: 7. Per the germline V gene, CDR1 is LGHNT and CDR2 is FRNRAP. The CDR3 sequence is CASGLVRTGGAGSNQPQHF. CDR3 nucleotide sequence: TGTGCTAGTGGTTTGGTAAGGACAGGGGGCGCGGGTAGCAATCAGCCCCAGCATTTT.

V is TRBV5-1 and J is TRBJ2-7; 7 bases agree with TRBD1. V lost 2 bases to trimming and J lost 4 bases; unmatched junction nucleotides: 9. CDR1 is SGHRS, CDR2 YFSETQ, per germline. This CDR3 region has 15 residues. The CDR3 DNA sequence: TGCGCCAGCAGCTTCCAGACAGGGACATCGTACGAGCAGTACTTC. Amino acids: CASSFQTGTSYEQYF.

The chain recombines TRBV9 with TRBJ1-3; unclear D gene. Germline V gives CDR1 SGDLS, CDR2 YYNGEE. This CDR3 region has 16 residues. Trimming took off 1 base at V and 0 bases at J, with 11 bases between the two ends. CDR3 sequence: CASSVSEPHSGNTIYF. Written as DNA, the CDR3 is TGTGCCAGCAGCGTATCGGAGCCTCACTCTGGAAACACCATATATTTT.

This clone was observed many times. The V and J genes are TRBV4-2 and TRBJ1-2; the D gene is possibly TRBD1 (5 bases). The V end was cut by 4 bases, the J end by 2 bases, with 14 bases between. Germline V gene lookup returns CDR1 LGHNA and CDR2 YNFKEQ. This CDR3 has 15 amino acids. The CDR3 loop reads CASSPGGGMNYGYTF. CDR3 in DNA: TGTGCCAGCAGCCCGGGTGGGGGGATGAACTATGGCTACACCTTC.

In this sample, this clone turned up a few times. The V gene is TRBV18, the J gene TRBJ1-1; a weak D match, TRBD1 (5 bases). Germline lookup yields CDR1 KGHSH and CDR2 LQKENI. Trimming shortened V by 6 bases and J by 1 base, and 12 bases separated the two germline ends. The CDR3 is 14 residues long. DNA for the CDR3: TGTGCCAGCTCCCCCGGGGGGGGGAACACTGAAGCTTTCTTT. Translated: CASSPGGGNTEAFF. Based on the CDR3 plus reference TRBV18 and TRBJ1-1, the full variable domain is NAGVMQNPRHLVRRRGQEARLRCSPMKGHSHVYWYRQLPEEGLKFMVYLQKENIIDESGMPKERFSAEFPKEGPSILRIQQVVRGDSAAYFCASSPGGGNTEAFFGQGTRLTVV.

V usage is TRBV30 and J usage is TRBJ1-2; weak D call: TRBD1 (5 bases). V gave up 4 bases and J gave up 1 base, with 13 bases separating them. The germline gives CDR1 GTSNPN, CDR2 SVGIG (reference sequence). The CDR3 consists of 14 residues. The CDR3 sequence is CAWNTQGINYGYTF. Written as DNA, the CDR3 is TGTGCCTGGAATACTCAGGGAATTAACTATGGCTACACCTTC.

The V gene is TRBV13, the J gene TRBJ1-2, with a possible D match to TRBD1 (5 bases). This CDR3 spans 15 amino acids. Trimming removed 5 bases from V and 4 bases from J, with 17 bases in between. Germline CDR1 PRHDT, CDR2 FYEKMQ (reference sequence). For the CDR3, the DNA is TGTGCCAGCAGCGCCGGTTTAGTTGGGGCCTATGGCTACACCTTC. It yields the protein CASSAGLVGAYGYTF.

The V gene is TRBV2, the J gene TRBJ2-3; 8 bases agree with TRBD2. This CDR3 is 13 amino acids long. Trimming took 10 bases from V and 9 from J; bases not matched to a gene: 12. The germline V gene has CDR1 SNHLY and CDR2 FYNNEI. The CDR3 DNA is TGTGCCACTCTCGGGGGGGGCACAGCCACGCAGTATTTT. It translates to CATLGGGTATQYF.

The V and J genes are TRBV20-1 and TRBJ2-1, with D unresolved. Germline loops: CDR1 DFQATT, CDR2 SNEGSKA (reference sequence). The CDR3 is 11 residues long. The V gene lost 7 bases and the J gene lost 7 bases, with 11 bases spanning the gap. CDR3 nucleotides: TGCAGTGGAACCGAGTCGAATGAGCAGTTCTTC. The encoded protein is CSGTESNEQFF.